Listed here are 16 T cell receptor beta chains from one sample, sequenced in a study of blood T cell repertoires in COVID-19 (dated by TCRdb to about 2020). Libraries were built with the immunoSEQ multiplex PCR assay. TCRdb took this table from immuneACCESS and kept in-frame rearrangements with V and J called. Such tables lack part of the clones; where checked against another copy, unresolved V genes explain under half of the gap, and the rest is unexplained. The sample table holds under 200,000 clones, of which roughly 80% were seen once. The ten largest clones add up to about 1.5% of the sample. Material: peripheral blood. All receptors derive from a human donor in a cohort sampled during active COVID-19.

This rearrangement joins TRBV5-6 to TRBJ1-6; D gene unclear. V lost 7 bases and J lost 3, with 11 bases in between. The CDR3 is made up of 14 amino acids. The germline CDR1 and CDR2 sequences are SGHDT and YYEEEE. Written as DNA, the CDR3 is TGTGCCAGCGGTCCGGGAGGCTATAATTCACCCCTCCACTTT. Residues: CASGPGGYNSPLHF.

The rearrangement uses TRBV19 and TRBJ2-7; D perhaps matches TRBD1 (5 bases). This CDR3 has 16 amino acids. Germline loops: CDR1 LNHDA, CDR2 SQIVND (reference sequence). With 5 bases removed from V and 1 base from J, the gap between germline ends came to 18 bases. The CDR3 spells CASSLRQGRGSYEQYF. Written as DNA, the CDR3 is TGTGCCAGTAGTCTCCGGCAGGGAAGAGGTTCCTACGAGCAGTACTTC.

This chain joins TRBV6-5 and TRBJ2-3; the match to TRBD2 covers 7 bases. Trimming at V came to 7 bases and at J to 2 bases, leaving 9 bases not matched to a gene. This CDR3 is 15 amino acids long. Germline CDR1 MNHEY, CDR2 SVGAGI. CDR3: CASIRLAVDTDTQYF. In DNA, the CDR3 is TGTGCCAGCATCCGACTAGCCGTAGACACAGATACGCAGTATTTT.

This chain links TRBV4-1 with TRBJ1-2, with 9 bases lining up with TRBD1. This CDR3 spans 14 amino acids. Germline values: CDR1 MGHRA, CDR2 YSYEKL. V lost 4 bases to trimming and J lost 8 bases; unmatched junction nucleotides: 8. In DNA, the CDR3 is TGCGCCAGCAGCCGCATACAGGGGGCGCGGGGCTACACCTTC. Its translation: CASSRIQGARGYTF.

The rearrangement uses TRBV9 and TRBJ2-7; 8 nucleotides match TRBD1. The ends lost 3 bases at V and 2 bases at J; junction bases unmatched: 4. The CDR3 sequence is 14 residues long. Looked up from germline, CDR1 is SGDLS and CDR2 is YYNGEE. The DNA for the CDR3 is TGTGCCAGCAGCGCCGGACAGGGAACCTACGAGCAGTACTTC. Amino acid sequence: CASSAGQGTYEQYF. The full variable domain, in which reference TRBV9 and TRBJ2-7 provide the parts outside the CDR3, is DSGVTQTPKHLITATGQRVTLRCSPRSGDLSVYWYQQSLDQGLQFLIQYYNGEERAKGNILERFSAQQFPDLHSELNLSSLELGDSALYFCASSAGQGTYEQYFGPGTRLTVT.

The CDR3 here is CASSSGGWGNEQFF. The CDR3 DNA reads TGCGCCAGCAGCTCGGGGGGATGGGGCAATGAGCAGTTCTTC. The chain is built from TRBV5-1 and TRBJ2-1, with 7 bases identical to TRBD2. CDR3 length: 14 residues. V trimming: 3 bases; J trimming: 6 bases; junction bases outside the gene matches: 6. From germline, CDR1 is SGHRS and CDR2 YFSETQ. Full variable domain (remainder filled in from reference TRBV5-1 and TRBJ2-1): KAGVTQTPRYLIKTRGQQVTLSCSPISGHRSVSWYQQTPGQGLQFLFEYFSETQRNKGNFPGRFSGRQFSNSRSEMNVSTLELGDSALYLCASSSGGWGNEQFFGPGTRLTVL.

The chain employs TRBV7-9 and TRBJ2-1; D is perhaps TRBD1 (5 bases). The CDR3 runs 15 residues. Germline V gene sequence: CDR1 SEHNR, CDR2 FQNEAQ (reference sequence). V lost 3 bases to trimming and J lost 3 bases, with 12 bases between them. The DNA of the CDR3 is TGTGCCAGCAGCTTGACGGACACCTACTACAATGAGCAGTTCTTC. It yields the protein CASSLTDTYYNEQFF.

This chain uses TRBV3-1 (or the pseudogene TRBV3-2) with TRBJ2-5; TRBD1 matches 7 bases. With V trimmed by 5 bases and J by 2 bases, 5 bases remained unmatched. The germline CDR1 and CDR2 sequences are LGHDT and YNNKEL (reference sequence). The CDR3 totals 14 residues. The CDR3 region is CASSFRQGQETQYF. CDR3 in DNA: TGTGCCAGCAGCTTCCGACAGGGACAAGAGACCCAGTACTTC.

Comment on this clone: Relative to the germline gene, one junction end is altered; a read error may explain this. The chain links TRBV7-7 to TRBJ1-1; 7 nucleotides align to TRBD1. Germline assignment: CDR1 SSHAT and CDR2 FNYEAQ (reference sequence). This CDR3 has 15 amino acids. The CDR3 protein is CASSSDATGREEAFF. In DNA form, the CDR3 reads TGTGCTAGCAGCTCCGACGCGACAGGGCGGGAAGAAGCTTTCTTT. Full variable domain (missing parts from reference TRBV7-7 and TRBJ1-1): GAGVSQSPRYKVTKRGQDVTLRCDPISSHATLYWYQQALGQGPEFLTYFNYEAQPDKSGLPSDRFSAERPEGSISTLTIQRTEQRDSAMYRCASSSDATGREEAFFGQGTRLTVV.

This rearrangement joins TRBV12-3 or TRBV12-4 to TRBJ2-3; possibly TRBD2 for D (6 bases). With 7 bases removed from V and 2 bases from J, the gap between germline ends came to 10 bases. There are 13 residues in the CDR3. CDR3 nucleotides: TGTGCCAGCAACTCGGGAGACACAGATACGCAGTATTTT. This gives the protein CASNSGDTDTQYF.

The chain joins TRBV5-6 to TRBJ1-2; 7 bases agree with TRBD1. Germline CDR1 and CDR2: SGHDT and YYEEEE. V dropped 1 base and J dropped 4; count of bases not matched to a gene: 4. CDR3 length: 14 residues. CDR3 in amino acids: CASSLRGRSYGYTF. CDR3 nucleotides: TGTGCCAGCAGCTTGAGGGGGCGCTCCTATGGCTACACCTTC.

The chain employs TRBV6-5 and TRBJ1-4; no firm D call. The CDR3 sequence is 14 residues long. V was cut by 5 bases and J by 8 bases, with 15 bases left in between. Germline V gives CDR1 MNHEY, CDR2 SVGAGI. The CDR3 sequence is CASSPEGLGEKLFF. The CDR3 DNA sequence: TGTGCCAGCAGTCCTGAGGGCTTGGGGGAAAAACTGTTTTTT.

The gene calls are TRBV9 and TRBJ1-1; TRBD1 might be the D (5 bases). Germline CDR1 and CDR2: SGDLS and YYNGEE. Between the trimmed V and J ends, which lost 1 base and 0 bases, there was a span of 10 bases. The CDR3 has 15 residues. CDR3 sequence reads: CASSVFEQVNTEAFF. For the CDR3, the DNA is TGTGCCAGCAGCGTATTTGAACAGGTGAACACTGAAGCTTTCTTT.

The chain links TRBV11-2 to TRBJ2-7; TRBD1 matches 10 bases. CDR3 length: 15 amino acids. Germline loops: CDR1 SGHAT, CDR2 FQNNGV. Germline trimming cut 3 bases from V and 10 bases from J; bases unmatched to any gene: 12. CDR3 amino acids: CASSLPRDRGGKQYF. CDR3 sequence (DNA): TGTGCCAGCAGCTTGCCCCGGGACAGGGGCGGGAAACAGTACTTC.

V is TRBV6-2 or TRBV6-3 and J is TRBJ2-7; 10 positions match TRBD2. The V and J ends lost 6 bases and 2 bases, in that order; junction bases with no gene match: 7. Germline CDR1 reads MNHEY; CDR2 reads SVGEGT. The CDR3 is 15 residues long. The CDR3 DNA reads as TGTGCCAGCAGCCCCGCGCTAGCGGGGGCCTACGAGCAGTACTTC. Amino acids: CASSPALAGAYEQYF.

The chain joins TRBV2 to TRBJ2-7; no clear D gene. Trimming removed 5 bases from V and 0 bases from J, with 5 bases in between. Germline lookup yields CDR1 SNHLY and CDR2 FYNNEI. The CDR3 is 12 amino acids. CDR3 coding DNA: TGTGCCAGCAGTTTATACTCCTACGAGCAGTACTTC. This sequence encodes CASSLYSYEQYF.